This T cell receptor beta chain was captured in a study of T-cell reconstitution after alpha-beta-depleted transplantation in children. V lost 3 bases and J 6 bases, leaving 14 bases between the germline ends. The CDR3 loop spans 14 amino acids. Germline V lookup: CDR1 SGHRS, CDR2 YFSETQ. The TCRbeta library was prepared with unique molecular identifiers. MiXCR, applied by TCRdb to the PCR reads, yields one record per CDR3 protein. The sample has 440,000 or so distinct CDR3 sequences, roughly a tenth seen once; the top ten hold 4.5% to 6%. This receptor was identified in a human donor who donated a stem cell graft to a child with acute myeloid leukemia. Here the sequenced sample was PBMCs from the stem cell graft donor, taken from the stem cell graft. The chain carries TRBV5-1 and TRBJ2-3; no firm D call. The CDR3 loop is CASSSETPVDTQYF. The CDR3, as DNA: TGCGCCAGCAGCTCCGAAACCCCAGTGGATACGCAGTATTTT.